These T cell receptor beta chains were read from a single sample in a study of cytomegalovirus exposure and HLA in healthy donors. The protocol was immunoSEQ multiplex PCR, while the TCRdb copy is restricted to in-frame clones and leaves out a portion. The sample gives more than 75,000 clones, about 83% of which show up once; roughly 5.3% is in the top ten. Source material: PBMCs. These receptors all come from a young woman in good health and CMV-seropositive. Both conserved end residues are trimmed from each CDR3. The D gene is left open where the match is weak.

d_call j_call v_call cdr3_aa
. TRBJ2-6 TRBV7-9 ASSLARAGAGANVLT
. TRBJ1-1 TRBV25-1 ASSEHGTLNTEAF
. TRBJ2-1 TRBV6-1 ASRGTGSNEQF
TRBD2 TRBJ2-1 TRBV7-9 ASDGLAGVAYNEQF
TRBD2 TRBJ2-2 TRBV7-8 ASSLDLAGENTGELF
. TRBJ2-5 TRBV27 ASSQIQGTRETQY
TRBD1 TRBJ1-5 TRBV4-1 ASSRTGGEGGLHQPQH
. TRBJ2-7 TRBV10-3 AISPGVYEQY
. TRBJ2-1 TRBV6-5 ASSYSTARVNEQF
. TRBJ1-1 TRBV6-4 ASSDLAF
. TRBJ1-4 TRBV28 AGFNEKLF
. TRBJ2-1 TRBV6-5 ASSLLRGQQF
TRBD1 TRBJ2-3 TRBV5-4 ASSLGGGRSDTQY
. TRBJ1-1 TRBV4-2 ASSQGAQDPEAF
TRBD1 TRBJ1-5 TRBV19 ASSGTGGLRGENQPQH
. TRBJ1-5 TRBV10-3 AIAPGPDQPQH